The clone carrying this T cell receptor beta chain was seen many times. The antigen is undetermined. The data derive from a study of T cells after yellow fever vaccination. Overall study results and limits: Abundant clonotypes from the bulk population could contaminate FACS-sorted repertoires. Most primary-vaccination clones recurred post-booster (more than 95% CD4, just over 85% CD8). The appearance of a small share of clonotypes in both CD4 and CD8 compartments was observed.

The J segment lost 4 bases and the V segment lost 5 bases, leaving 2 bases of the junction unmatched. The CDR3 runs to 14 residues. In germline, CDR1 is LGHNA, CDR2 YSLEER. It was through 5'RACE template switching that TCR cDNA was made, with a universal primer site and UMIs added. TCRdb fed the 5' RACE reads into MiXCR, producing one record per CDR3 protein. The data show around 100,000 distinct CDR3 sequences, around 5.8% seen once. The sequence derives from a man aged 18 to 29 who received the YFV17D yellow fever vaccine. The sequencing used CD8+ T cells sorted from PBMCs, collected 10 days after the yellow fever booster vaccination. This sequence joins TRBV4-3 and TRBJ2-1; 10 bases are a match to TRBD1. The CDR3 coding sequence is TGCGCCAGCAGCGGGACAGGGGCTTACAATGAGCAGTTCTTC. This translates into CASSGTGAYNEQFF.